The 27 T cell receptor beta chains reported below all come from one sample, sequenced in a study of glioma-infiltrating T cells. Amplification of TCR alpha and beta CDR3 regions from RNA used iRepertoire nested multiplex PCR. TCRdb itself ran the multiplex PCR reads through MiXCR, one entry per CDR3 protein. The sample has around 190,000 distinct CDR3 sequences, 25% to 35% seen once. Sequencing was carried out using glioma tissue, nonneoplastic brain tissue, or PBMCs (not recorded which). Receptors were obtained from a human donor with low-grade glioma or glioblastoma, undergoing nonglioma brain surgery, or in good health (not recorded which).

This clonotype was seen many times. The chain uses TRBV27 and TRBJ2-7, with TRBD1 identical over 9 bases. CDR3 length: 15 amino acids. Germline CDR1 is MNHEY and CDR2 is SMNVEV (reference sequence). With V trimmed by 4 bases and J by 5 bases, 9 bases remained unmatched. CDR3: CASSSRTGAGDEQYF. CDR3 in DNA: TGTGCCAGCAGTTCAAGGACAGGGGCTGGGGACGAGCAGTACTTC.

Concerning this clonotype: Possible read error: a much larger clone is one base away. The chain is built from TRBV19 and TRBJ2-5, with 8 nucleotides matching TRBD2. This CDR3 is 15 amino acids long. The ends lost 7 bases at V and 11 bases at J; junction bases unmatched: 18. The V gene's germline CDR1 is LNHDA and CDR2 SQIVND (reference sequence). The CDR3 protein is CASTLIAGINNEQYF. The CDR3 DNA reads TGTGCCAGTACCCTTATAGCGGGAATTAATAATGAGCAGTACTTC.

Concerning this clonotype itself: At one of its ends the junction is not consistent with the germline gene, which may arise from a read error. The chain combines TRBV18 with TRBJ2-3; no clear D gene. CDR3 length equals 15 residues. Germline CDR1 is KGHSH and CDR2 is LQKENI. CDR3 nucleotides: TGTGCCAGCTCACCACCGTTAGGGTTCACATATACGCAGTATTTT. It specifies CASSPPLGFTYTQYF.

A remark on this clonotype: A much bigger clone sits one base away, suggesting this may be a read error. The chain employs TRBV7-3 and TRBJ2-2; TRBD2 might be the D (6 bases). Between the trimmed V and J ends, which lost 5 bases and 5 bases, there was a span of 15 bases. There are 15 residues in the CDR3. Germline V lookup: CDR1 SGHTA, CDR2 FQGTGA. The CDR3 reads CASSMGIAETGELFF. Here the CDR3 DNA reads TGTGCCAGCAGCATGGGAATAGCGGAAACCGGGGAGCTGTTTTTT.

This sequence joins TRBV5-1 and TRBJ2-2, with D possibly called TRBD1 or TRBD2 (5 bases each). V lost 5 bases to trimming and J lost 4 bases, with 15 bases between them. Germline loops: CDR1 SGHRS, CDR2 YFSETQ. The CDR3 extends over 15 amino acids. CDR3 amino acids: CASRSGDLSTGELFF. CDR3 DNA: TGCGCCAGCAGGTCCGGGGACCTCTCCACCGGGGAGCTGTTTTTT.

This clonotype occurred a few times. The rearrangement uses TRBV7-6 and TRBJ2-5; tentative D call: TRBD1 (5 bases). V gave up 5 bases and J gave up 6 bases, with 16 bases separating them. From germline, CDR1 is SGHVS and CDR2 FNYEAQ. The CDR3 loop spans 14 amino acids. This chain's CDR3 is CASSQTGVIQTQYF. The CDR3 DNA follows: TGTGCCAGCAGCCAAACAGGAGTAATCCAGACCCAGTACTTC.

At least ten counts were recorded for this clonotype. This chain links TRBV28 with TRBJ2-2, with D possibly being TRBD1 (5 bases). Germline loops: CDR1 MDHEN, CDR2 SYDVKM. The CDR3 contains 13 residues. Trimming cost V 4 bases and J 5 bases, with 8 bases left between them. This CDR3 reads CASSSRQTGELFF. The CDR3, as DNA: TGTGCCAGCAGTTCGAGACAGACCGGGGAGCTGTTTTTT.

Worth noting for this clonotype: A much larger clone differs by one base, so this may be a read error. This chain uses TRBV7-8 with TRBJ1-5; unclear D gene. With 5 bases removed from V and 3 bases from J, the gap between germline ends came to 17 bases. The CDR3 length is 16 residues. Looked up from germline, CDR1 is SGHVS and CDR2 is FQNEAQ. CDR3 in amino acids: CASSQETTVPNQPQHF. CDR3 DNA: TGTGCCAGCAGCCAAGAAACAACAGTCCCCAATCAGCCCCAGCATTTT. Supplemented by reference TRBV7-8 and TRBJ1-5, the full variable domain reads GAGVSQSPRYKVAKRGQDVALRCDPISGHVSLFWYQQALGQGPEFLTYFQNEAQLDKSGLPSDRFFAERPEGSVSTLKIQRTQQEDSAVYLCASSQETTVPNQPQHFGDGTRLSIL.

The sample holds many counts of this clonotype. The chain joins TRBV2 to TRBJ1-2; TRBD1 is a possible D gene (5 bases). The germline gives CDR1 SNHLY, CDR2 FYNNEI. Trimming left V 4 bases short and J 8 bases short, with 17 bases between. This CDR3 comprises 14 residues. The CDR3 reads CASSVPGVPRGYTF. CDR3 DNA: TGTGCCAGCAGTGTCCCGGGGGTCCCTAGAGGCTACACCTTC.

This clonotype has a count of ten or more. The chain joins TRBV27 to TRBJ2-1; D possibly corresponds to TRBD1 (6 bases). V lost 5 bases and J lost 5, with 19 bases in between. Per the germline V gene, CDR1 is MNHEY and CDR2 is SMNVEV (reference sequence). The CDR3 sequence is 16 residues long. This CDR3 reads CASSPIRGLSNNEQFF. The CDR3 coding sequence is TGTGCCAGCAGTCCAATCAGGGGCCTTTCGAACAATGAGCAGTTCTTC.

This clonotype appeared many times. V is TRBV6-2 or TRBV6-3 and J is TRBJ2-1; D call uncertain. Trimming left V 6 bases short and J 6 bases short, with 18 bases between. The CDR3 runs to 15 residues. Germline loops: CDR1 MNHEY, CDR2 SVGEGT. This CDR3 reads CASSLPTGSSNEQFF. The CDR3 DNA reads as TGTGCCAGCAGCCTACCAACCGGTAGTAGCAATGAGCAGTTCTTC.

The V and J genes are TRBV20-1 and TRBJ1-1; TRBD1 agrees at 10 bases. Germline V gene data show CDR1 as DFQATT and CDR2 as SNEGSKA (reference sequence). This CDR3 spans 13 amino acids. J gave up 3 bases and V 6 bases, and 4 bases lay outside the gene matches. The CDR3 bases are TGCAGTGCAAGGGGGACAGGGGACACTGAAGCTTTCTTT. This codes for CSARGTGDTEAFF.

This clonotype was picked up a small number of times. J is TRBJ2-1 and V is TRBV19; D might be TRBD1 or TRBD2, each matching 6 bases. The ends were cut back, 6 bases at V and 2 bases at J, with 20 bases in the middle. CDR1 LNHDA and CDR2 SQIVND come from the germline V gene (reference sequence). The CDR3 contains 17 residues. The CDR3 loop is CASSHLRGAIAYNEQFF. In DNA, the CDR3 is TGTGCCAGTAGCCACCTTAGGGGGGCGATTGCCTACAATGAGCAGTTCTTC.

Comments on this clonotype: The CDR3 ends on some other residue instead of the conserved phenylalanine or tryptophan, so this is likely a read error. This chain uses TRBV7-2 with TRBJ2-3; 9 bases agree with TRBD2. Germline V gives CDR1 SGHTA, CDR2 FQGNSA. CDR3 length: 16 residues. CDR3 protein: CASSFTLAGTGGTQYL. The CDR3 region has the DNA TGCGCCAGCAGCTTTACCCTAGCGGGGACGGGTGGTACGCAGTATCTT.

This clonotype has a handful of counts. The rearrangement uses TRBV29-1 and TRBJ2-5; D tentatively reads TRBD1 or TRBD2 (6 bases each). Trimming stripped 1 base from V and 2 bases from J, with 8 bases between. From germline, CDR1 is SQVTM and CDR2 ANQGSEA. The CDR3 has 13 residues. CDR3 nucleotides: TGCAGCGTTGAAGGGGGGGCTCAAGAGACCCAGTACTTC. It encodes CSVEGGAQETQYF.

This clonotype has a count of ten or more. This chain connects TRBV15 to TRBJ2-1; perhaps TRBD2 as D (5 bases). This CDR3 spans 16 amino acids. CDR1 is LNHNV and CDR2 is YYDKDF in the germline V gene (reference sequence). V lost 0 bases and J 1 base, leaving 10 bases between the germline ends. In nucleotides, the CDR3 is TGTGCCACCAGCAGAGATCGGGCGGGTTCCTACAATGAGCAGTTCTTC. It is translated as CATSRDRAGSYNEQFF.

This clonotype has ten or more counts. The chain recombines TRBV24-1 with TRBJ2-1; D remains ambiguous. This CDR3 region has 13 residues. V lost 10 bases and J 3 bases, leaving 12 bases between the germline ends. CDR1 is KGHDR and CDR2 is SFDVKD in the germline V gene. The CDR3 DNA follows: TGTGCCACTTCTCCGGGCCTCTACAATGAGCAGTTCTTC. Amino acids: CATSPGLYNEQFF.

The sample holds many counts of this clonotype. The rearrangement links TRBV28 to TRBJ2-7; TRBD1 agrees at 7 bases. The CDR3 is 13 amino acids. The V gene end was trimmed by 6 bases and the J gene end by 3 bases; junction bases not matched to a gene: 5. CDR1 and CDR2 (germline): MDHEN, SYDVKM. CDR3 residues: CASRDRAYYEQYF. CDR3 bases: TGTGCCAGCAGAGACAGGGCGTACTACGAGCAGTACTTC.

The rearrangement joins TRBV12-3 or TRBV12-4 to TRBJ1-5; D call uncertain. The CDR3 loop spans 17 amino acids. The V end was cut by 5 bases, the J end by 0 bases, with 17 bases between. CDR3 sequence reads: CASSDSSAGVSNQPQHF. In DNA, the CDR3 is TGTGCCAGCAGTGACTCCTCGGCCGGAGTTAGCAATCAGCCCCAGCATTTT.

This clonotype has a count of ten or more. The chain recombines TRBV7-6 with TRBJ2-3; D may match TRBD1 or TRBD2 (6 bases each). Germline lookup yields CDR1 SGHVS and CDR2 FNYEAQ. CDR3 length: 16 residues. V lost 6 bases and J lost 2, with 18 bases in between. In nucleotides, the CDR3 is TGTGCCAGCAGACCCTATACGGGGGACATCACAGATACGCAGTATTTT. Translation gives CASRPYTGDITDTQYF.

This clonotype was detected ten times or more. V usage is TRBV5-4 and J usage is TRBJ2-3; D could derive from TRBD1 or TRBD2 (6 bases each). The CDR3 has 14 amino acids. Looked up from germline, CDR1 is SGHNT and CDR2 is YYREEE (reference sequence). The ends were cut back, 9 bases at V and 1 base at J, with 15 bases in the middle. The CDR3 sequence is CATRRGTGTDTQYF. CDR3 sequence (DNA): TGTGCCACCCGGAGGGGGACCGGCACAGATACGCAGTATTTT.

The V gene is TRBV6-1, the J gene TRBJ2-1, with 9 bases identical to TRBD2. J was trimmed by 11 bases and V by 8 bases; bases with no gene match: 10. The germline gives CDR1 MNHNS, CDR2 SASEGT. This CDR3 has 13 residues. This CDR3 reads CASRLAGINKQFF. CDR3 nucleotide sequence: TGTGCCAGCCGGCTAGCGGGGATAAATAAGCAGTTCTTC.

As to this clonotype: One end of the junction varies from germline; a read error may be responsible. This chain joins TRBV19 and TRBJ2-7; D ambiguous. CDR1 LNHDA and CDR2 SQIVND come from the germline V gene (reference sequence). The CDR3 covers 13 residues. The CDR3 is CSSSFGLRYEQYF. CDR3 bases: TGTTCCAGTAGTTTTGGTCTGCGATACGAGCAGTACTTC.

By share of the sample, this clonotype is medium-sized. This chain links TRBV6-1 with TRBJ1-1, with 8 bases fitting TRBD1. The CDR3 is 13 residues long. Germline V gives CDR1 MNHNS, CDR2 SASEGT. Germline trimming cut 8 bases from V and 5 bases from J; bases unmatched to any gene: 7. The DNA of the CDR3 is TGTGCCAGCGTCAGGGGGCACCTAACTGAAGCTTTCTTT. It specifies CASVRGHLTEAFF.

There are many counts of this clonotype. The chain couples TRBV6-2 or TRBV6-3 to TRBJ2-5; 9 bases are shared with TRBD2. The CDR3 consists of 14 residues. Germline loops: CDR1 MNHEY, CDR2 SVGEGT. V shed 7 bases and J 7 bases; nucleotides not matched to a gene: 10. The CDR3 loop is CASTTAGGTGTQYF. CDR3 in DNA: TGTGCCAGCACCACCGCGGGGGGGACGGGGACCCAGTACTTC.

This clonotype was observed at least ten times. The chain is built from TRBV18 and TRBJ2-1; 9 positions agree with TRBD2. The CDR3 is 14 residues long. The V and J ends lost 5 bases and 3 bases, in that order; junction bases with no gene match: 2. Germline CDR1 reads KGHSH; CDR2 reads LQKENI. The CDR3 DNA reads TGTGCCAGCTCAAATAGCGGGAGCTACAATGAGCAGTTCTTC. As protein: CASSNSGSYNEQFF.

In its sample, this clonotype was seen many times. This rearrangement joins TRBV15 to TRBJ2-7; TRBD2 is a possible D gene (7 bases). In germline, CDR1 is LNHNV, CDR2 YYDKDF (reference sequence). The length of the CDR3 is 15 residues. V was pared by 3 bases and J by 4 bases, with 16 bases between. CDR3 region: CATSRAGGGAYEQYF. Here the CDR3 DNA reads TGTGCCACCAGCAGGGCCGGAGGGGGGGCATACGAGCAGTACTTC.